These T cell receptor beta chains were read from a single sample in a study of T cells in Graves' hyperthyroidism and ophthalmopathy. TCRdb re-called the multiplex PCR reads with MiXCR, one entry per CDR3 protein. The sample includes 480,000 or so distinct CDR3 sequences, over 35% seen only once; the top ten take 44%. Sequencing was done on a sample of peripheral blood or thyroid tissue (not recorded which). The origin of the receptors is an adult woman with Graves' disease, either hyperthyroidism or ophthalmopathy (not recorded which). Both conserved end residues are part of each CDR3. The D gene is left open where the match is weak. Some rows mark clone size as missing; the rest say once, few, many or name a class of expanded clone.

D gene,V gene,J gene,CDR3 length,clone size,CDR3 protein,CDR3 DNA
.,TRBV19,TRBJ2-7,14,many,CATSSMKPSYEQYF,TGTGCCACCAGTAGTATGAAACCGAGCTACGAGCAGTACTTC
.,TRBV11-2,TRBJ1-1,12,.,CASSPVGSEAFF,TGTGCCAGCAGCCCTGTCGGCTCTGAAGCTTTCTTT
.,TRBV18,TRBJ2-7,14,.,CASSPDGTIYEQYF,TGTGCCAGCTCACCAGATGGGACCATCTACGAGCAGTACTTC
.,TRBV10-3,TRBJ2-5,14,.,CAIRNEGDGQPQYF,TGTGCCATCAGAAATGAGGGGGACGGTCAGCCCCAGTACTTC
TRBD2,TRBV20-1,TRBJ2-5,14,.,CSASAGGRQETQYF,TGCAGTGCTAGCGCGGGAGGGCGGCAAGAGACCCAGTACTTC
.,TRBV20-1,TRBJ2-5,10,.,CSAPVETQYF,TGCAGTGCCCCGGTAGAGACCCAGTACTTC
TRBD1,TRBV12-3/TRBV12-4,TRBJ1-5,14,many,CASSHTGGGQPQHF,TGTGCCAGCAGCCATACAGGGGGCGGACAGCCCCAGCATTTT
TRBD1,TRBV29-1,TRBJ2-7,13,.,CSAYRDSTYEQYF,TGCAGCGCTTACCGGGACAGCACCTACGAGCAGTACTTC
.,TRBV20-1,TRBJ1-1,14,.,CSARSGIWNTEAFF,TGCAGTGCTAGATCAGGGATCTGGAACACTGAAGCTTTCTTT
.,TRBV29-1,TRBJ1-1,13,many,CSGTRGENTEAFF,TGCAGCGGCACGAGGGGCGAGAACACTGAAGCTTTCTTT
.,TRBV2,TRBJ1-5,18,many,CASSSSGQRSYSNQPQHF,.